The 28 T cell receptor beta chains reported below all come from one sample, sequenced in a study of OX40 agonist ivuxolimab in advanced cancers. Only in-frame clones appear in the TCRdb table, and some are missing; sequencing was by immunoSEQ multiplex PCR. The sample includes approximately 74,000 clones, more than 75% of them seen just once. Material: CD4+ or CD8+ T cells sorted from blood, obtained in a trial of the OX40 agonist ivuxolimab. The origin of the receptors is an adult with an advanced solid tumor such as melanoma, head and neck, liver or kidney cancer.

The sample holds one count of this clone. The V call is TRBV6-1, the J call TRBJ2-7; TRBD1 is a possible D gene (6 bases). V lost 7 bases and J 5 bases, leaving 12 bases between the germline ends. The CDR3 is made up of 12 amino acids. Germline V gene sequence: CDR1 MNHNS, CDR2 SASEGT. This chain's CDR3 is CASKSPGDEQYF. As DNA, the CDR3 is TGTGCCAGCAAATCGCCAGGGGACGAGCAGTACTTC.

The CDR3 DNA is TGTGCCAGCAGCCCCCGGGGCGGGAGTTCCCCCGAGCAGTACTTC. Amino acids: CASSPRGGSSPEQYF. The V gene is TRBV27, the J gene TRBJ2-7; 7 bases line up with TRBD2. Germline CDR1 and CDR2: MNHEY and SMNVEV (reference sequence). CDR3 length: 15 residues. J was trimmed by 6 bases and V by 6 bases; bases with no gene match: 14.

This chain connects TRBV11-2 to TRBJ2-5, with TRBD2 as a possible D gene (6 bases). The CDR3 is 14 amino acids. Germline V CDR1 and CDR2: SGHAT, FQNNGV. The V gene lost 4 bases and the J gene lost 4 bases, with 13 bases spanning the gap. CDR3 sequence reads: CASSSRAEGETQYF. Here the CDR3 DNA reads TGTGCCAGCAGCTCCCGGGCGGAGGGAGAGACCCAGTACTTC.

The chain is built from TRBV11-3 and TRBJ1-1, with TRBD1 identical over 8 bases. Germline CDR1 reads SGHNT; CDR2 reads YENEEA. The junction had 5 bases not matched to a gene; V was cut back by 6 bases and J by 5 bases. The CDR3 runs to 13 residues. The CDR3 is CASSTGGGTEAFF. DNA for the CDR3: TGTGCCAGCAGTACAGGGGGAGGTACTGAAGCTTTCTTT.

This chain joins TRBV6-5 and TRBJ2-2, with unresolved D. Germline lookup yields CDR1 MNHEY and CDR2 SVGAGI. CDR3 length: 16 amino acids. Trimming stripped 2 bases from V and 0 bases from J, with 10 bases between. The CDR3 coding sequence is TGTGCCAGCAGTTACAATAGCCGTACGAACACCGGGGAGCTGTTTTTT. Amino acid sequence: CASSYNSRTNTGELFF.

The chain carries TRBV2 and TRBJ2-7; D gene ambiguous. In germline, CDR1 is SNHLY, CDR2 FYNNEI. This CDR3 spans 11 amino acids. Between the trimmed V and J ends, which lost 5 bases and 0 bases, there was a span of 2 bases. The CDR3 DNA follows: TGTGCCAGCAGTTTCTCCTACGAGCAGTACTTC. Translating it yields CASSFSYEQYF.

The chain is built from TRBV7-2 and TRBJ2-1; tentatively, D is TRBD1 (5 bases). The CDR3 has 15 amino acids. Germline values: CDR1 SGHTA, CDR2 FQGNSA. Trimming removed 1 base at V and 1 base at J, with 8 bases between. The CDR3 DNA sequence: TGTGCCAGCAGCTTAGTGGGGCAGTCCTACAATGAGCAGTTCTTC. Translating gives CASSLVGQSYNEQFF.

CDR3 DNA: TGTGCCAGCAGTGAACAGGGGACAGGGCGACAGCCCCAGCATTTT. This gives the protein CASSEQGTGRQPQHF. V gene TRBV6-1 combines with J gene TRBJ1-5; 9 nucleotides agree with TRBD1. CDR1 is MNHNS and CDR2 is SASEGT in the germline V gene. V was clipped by 2 bases and J by 7 bases; unmatched bases: 6. The CDR3 is 15 amino acids.

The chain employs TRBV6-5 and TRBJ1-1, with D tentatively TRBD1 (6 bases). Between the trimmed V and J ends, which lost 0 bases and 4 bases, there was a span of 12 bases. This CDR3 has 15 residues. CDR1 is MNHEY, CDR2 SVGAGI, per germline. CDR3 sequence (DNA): TGTGCCAGCAGTTACTCGACCCGGGGGCTCACTGAAGCTTTCTTT. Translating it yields CASSYSTRGLTEAFF.

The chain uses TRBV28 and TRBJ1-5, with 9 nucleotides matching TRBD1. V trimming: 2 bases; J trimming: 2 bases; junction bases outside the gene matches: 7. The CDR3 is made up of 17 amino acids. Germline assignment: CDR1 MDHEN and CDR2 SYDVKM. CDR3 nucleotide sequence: TGTGCCAGCAGTTTACGACCGGGACAGGGAGGCAATCAGCCCCAGCATTTT. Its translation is CASSLRPGQGGNQPQHF.

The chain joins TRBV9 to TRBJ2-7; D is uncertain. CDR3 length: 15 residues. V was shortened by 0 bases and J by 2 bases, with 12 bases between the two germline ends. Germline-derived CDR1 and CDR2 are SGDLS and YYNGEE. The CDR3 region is CASSVEAQNPYEQYF. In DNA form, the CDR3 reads TGTGCCAGCAGCGTAGAAGCACAGAACCCCTACGAGCAGTACTTC.

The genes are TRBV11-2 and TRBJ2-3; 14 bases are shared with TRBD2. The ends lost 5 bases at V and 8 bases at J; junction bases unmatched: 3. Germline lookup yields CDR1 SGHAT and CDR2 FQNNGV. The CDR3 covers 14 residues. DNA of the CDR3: TGTGCCAGCAGCCCGACTAGCGGGGGGGGTACGCAGTATTTT. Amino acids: CASSPTSGGGTQYF.

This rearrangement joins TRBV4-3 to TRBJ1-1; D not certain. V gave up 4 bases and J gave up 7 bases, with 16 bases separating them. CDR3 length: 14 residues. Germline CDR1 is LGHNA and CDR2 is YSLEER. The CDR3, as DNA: TGCGCCAGCAGCCCTTTGACACGAGGTGGTGAAGCTTTCTTT. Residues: CASSPLTRGGEAFF.

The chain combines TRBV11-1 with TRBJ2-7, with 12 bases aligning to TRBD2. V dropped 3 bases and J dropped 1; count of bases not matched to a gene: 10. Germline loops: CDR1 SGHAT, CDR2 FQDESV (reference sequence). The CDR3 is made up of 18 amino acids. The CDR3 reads CASSFPRTSGVESYEQYF. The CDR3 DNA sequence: TGTGCCAGCAGCTTTCCAAGGACTAGCGGGGTCGAGTCCTACGAGCAGTACTTC.

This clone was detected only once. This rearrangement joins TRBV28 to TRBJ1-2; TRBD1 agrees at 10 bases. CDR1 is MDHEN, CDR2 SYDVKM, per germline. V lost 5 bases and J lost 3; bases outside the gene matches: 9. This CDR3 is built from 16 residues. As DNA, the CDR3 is TGTGCCAGCAGTATCCCTACAGGACAGGGGGACTATGGCTACACCTTC. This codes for CASSIPTGQGDYGYTF.

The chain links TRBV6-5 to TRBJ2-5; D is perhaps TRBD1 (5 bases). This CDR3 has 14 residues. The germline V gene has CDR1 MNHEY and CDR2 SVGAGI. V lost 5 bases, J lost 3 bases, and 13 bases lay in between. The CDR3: CASSDWVGEETQYF. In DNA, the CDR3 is TGTGCCAGCAGTGATTGGGTAGGGGAAGAGACCCAGTACTTC.

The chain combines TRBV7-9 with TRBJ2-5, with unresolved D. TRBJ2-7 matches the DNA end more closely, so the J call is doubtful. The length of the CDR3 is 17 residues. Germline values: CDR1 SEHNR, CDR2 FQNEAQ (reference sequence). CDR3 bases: TGTGCCAGCAGCTTAGGTCTTGGGCAGGTTTCCTCCTACGAGCAGTACTTC. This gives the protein CASSLGLGQVSSYEQYF.

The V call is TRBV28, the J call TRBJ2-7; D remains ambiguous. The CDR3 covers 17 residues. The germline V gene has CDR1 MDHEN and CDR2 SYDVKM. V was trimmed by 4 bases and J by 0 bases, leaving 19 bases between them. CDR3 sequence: CASSSSHGQPDSYEQYF. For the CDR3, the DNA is TGTGCCAGCAGTTCCTCCCATGGGCAACCCGACTCCTACGAGCAGTACTTC.

CDR3 DNA sequence: TGCGCCAGCAGCGCACAGGGCTCCGGGGCCAACGTCCTGACTTTC. It specifies CASSAQGSGANVLTF. The chain has TRBV5-1 and TRBJ2-6; weak D call: TRBD1 (6 bases). CDR1 SGHRS and CDR2 YFSETQ come from the germline V gene. CDR3 length: 15 residues. The V gene lost 4 bases and the J gene lost 4 bases, with 12 bases spanning the gap.

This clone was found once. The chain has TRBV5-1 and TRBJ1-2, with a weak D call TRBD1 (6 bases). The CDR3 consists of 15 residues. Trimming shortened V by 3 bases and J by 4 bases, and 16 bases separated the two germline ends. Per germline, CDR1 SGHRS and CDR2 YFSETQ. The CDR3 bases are TGCGCCAGCAGCTCCACGAGGGGGGCGTCCTATGGCTACACCTTC. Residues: CASSSTRGASYGYTF. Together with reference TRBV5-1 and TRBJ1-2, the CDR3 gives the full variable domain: KAGVTQTPRYLIKTRGQQVTLSCSPISGHRSVSWYQQTPGQGLQFLFEYFSETQRNKGNFPGRFSGRQFSNSRSEMNVSTLELGDSALYLCASSSTRGASYGYTFGSGTRLTVV.

The CDR3 DNA is TGCGCCAGCAGCTCCGGGGTGGATACGCAGTATTTT. Residues: CASSSGVDTQYF. V is TRBV5-1 and J is TRBJ2-3; the D gene is possibly TRBD2 (5 bases). The V gene's germline CDR1 is SGHRS and CDR2 YFSETQ. CDR3 length equals 12 residues. V was cut by 3 bases and J by 6 bases, with 8 bases left in between.

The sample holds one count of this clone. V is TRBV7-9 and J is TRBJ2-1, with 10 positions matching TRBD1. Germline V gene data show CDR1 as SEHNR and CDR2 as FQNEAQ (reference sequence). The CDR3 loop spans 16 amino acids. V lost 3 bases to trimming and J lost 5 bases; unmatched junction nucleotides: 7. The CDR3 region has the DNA TGTGCCAGCAGCTTGGACAGGGGGGTTTGGCACAATGAGCAGTTCTTC. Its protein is CASSLDRGVWHNEQFF. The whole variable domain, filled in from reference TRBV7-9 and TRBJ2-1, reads DTGVSQNPRHKITKRGQNVTFRCDPISEHNRLYWYRQTLGQGPEFLTYFQNEAQLEKSRLLSDRFSAERPKGSFSTLEIQRTEQGDSAMYLCASSLDRGVWHNEQFFGPGTRLTVL.

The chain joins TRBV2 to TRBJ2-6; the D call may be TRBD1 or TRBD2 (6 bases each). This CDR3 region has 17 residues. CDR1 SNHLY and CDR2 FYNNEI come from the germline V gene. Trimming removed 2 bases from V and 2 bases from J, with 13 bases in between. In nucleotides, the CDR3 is TGTGCCAGCAGTGAACGGGGGCAGTCGGCTGGGGCCAACGTCCTGACTTTC. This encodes CASSERGQSAGANVLTF.

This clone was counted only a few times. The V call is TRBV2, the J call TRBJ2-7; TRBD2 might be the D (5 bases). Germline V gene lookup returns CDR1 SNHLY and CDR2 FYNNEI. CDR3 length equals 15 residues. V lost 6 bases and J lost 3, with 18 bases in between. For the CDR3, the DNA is TGTGCCAGCAGGTCCCCCCGGGGAACCGACTACGAGCAGTACTTC. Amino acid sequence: CASRSPRGTDYEQYF.

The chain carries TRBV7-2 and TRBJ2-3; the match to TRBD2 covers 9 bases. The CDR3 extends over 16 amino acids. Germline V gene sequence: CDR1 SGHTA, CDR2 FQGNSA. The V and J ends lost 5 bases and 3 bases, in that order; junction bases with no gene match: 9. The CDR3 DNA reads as TGTGCCAGCAGCCCTAGCGGGACCTGGGGAACAGATACGCAGTATTTT. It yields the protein CASSPSGTWGTDTQYF.

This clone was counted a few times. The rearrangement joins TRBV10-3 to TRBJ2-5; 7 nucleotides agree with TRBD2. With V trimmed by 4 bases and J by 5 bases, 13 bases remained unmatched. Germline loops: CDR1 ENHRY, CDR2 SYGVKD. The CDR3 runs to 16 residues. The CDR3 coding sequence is TGTGCCATCAGTGTTTCAGGCCTAGCGGCAGGGGAGACCCAGTACTTC. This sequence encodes CAISVSGLAAGETQYF.

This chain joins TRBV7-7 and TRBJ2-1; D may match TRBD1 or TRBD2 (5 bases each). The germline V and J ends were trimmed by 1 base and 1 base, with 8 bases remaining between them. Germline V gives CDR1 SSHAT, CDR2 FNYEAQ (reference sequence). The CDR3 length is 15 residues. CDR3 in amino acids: CASSLGGASYNEQFF. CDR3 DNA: TGTGCCAGCAGCTTAGGAGGGGCATCCTACAATGAGCAGTTCTTC.

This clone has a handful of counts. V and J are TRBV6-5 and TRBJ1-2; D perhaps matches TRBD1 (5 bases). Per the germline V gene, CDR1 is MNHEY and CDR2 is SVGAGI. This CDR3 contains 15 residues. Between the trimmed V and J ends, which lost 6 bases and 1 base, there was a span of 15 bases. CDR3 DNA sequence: TGTGCCAGCAGCCTCGCCGGGACCAATAACTATGGCTACACCTTC. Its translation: CASSLAGTNNYGYTF.